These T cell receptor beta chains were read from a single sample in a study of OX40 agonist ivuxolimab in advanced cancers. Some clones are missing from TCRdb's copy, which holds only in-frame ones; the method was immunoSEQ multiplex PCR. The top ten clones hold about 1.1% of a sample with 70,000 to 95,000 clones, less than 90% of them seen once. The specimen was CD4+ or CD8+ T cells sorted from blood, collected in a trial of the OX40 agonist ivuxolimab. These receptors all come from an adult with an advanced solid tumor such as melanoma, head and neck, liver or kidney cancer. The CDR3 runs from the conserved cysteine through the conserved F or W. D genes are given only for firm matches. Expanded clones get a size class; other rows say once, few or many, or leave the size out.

CDR3 DNA: TGTGCCACCACCCGCCGGACCGCTTTACAAGAGACCCAGTACTTC; CDR3 protein: CATTRRTALQETQYF; clone size: NA; D gene: NA; J gene: TRBJ2-5; V gene: TRBV15
CDR3 DNA: TGCAGCGTCCGAGACCACAATGAGCAGTTCTTC; CDR3 protein: CSVRDHNEQFF; clone size: once; D gene: NA; J gene: TRBJ2-1; V gene: TRBV29-1
CDR3 DNA: TGTGCCGCGGCAAGCGGACACCGCACCGGGGAGCTGTTTTTT; CDR3 protein: CAAASGHRTGELFF; clone size: NA; D gene: NA; J gene: TRBJ2-2; V gene: TRBV6-1
CDR3 DNA: TGTGCCAGCAGCTTAGGGAGGTGGGAGACCCAGTACTTC; CDR3 protein: CASSLGRWETQYF; clone size: NA; D gene: NA; J gene: TRBJ2-5; V gene: TRBV7-9
CDR3 DNA: TGCGCCAGCAGCCAAGTGGAGGGCTACTACGAGCAGTACTTC; CDR3 protein: CASSQVEGYYEQYF; clone size: NA; D gene: NA; J gene: TRBJ2-7; V gene: TRBV4-3
CDR3 DNA: TGTGCCAGCTCATTCGGGACAGTACCGAACACTGAAGCTTTCTTT; CDR3 protein: CASSFGTVPNTEAFF; clone size: NA; D gene: TRBD1; J gene: TRBJ1-1; V gene: TRBV18
CDR3 DNA: TGCGCCAGCAGTGGGGGGACCTGGGGAAACAATGAGCAGTTCTTC; CDR3 protein: CASSGGTWGNNEQFF; clone size: NA; D gene: NA; J gene: TRBJ2-1; V gene: TRBV10-1
CDR3 DNA: TGTGCCACCGCGACAGGGTACGAGCAGTACTTC; CDR3 protein: CATATGYEQYF; clone size: NA; D gene: TRBD1; J gene: TRBJ2-7; V gene: TRBV10-3
CDR3 DNA: TGTGCCAGCAGCTTGGCCAGGACCGTCAGTGGCAGCTCCTATAATTCACCCCTCCACTTT; CDR3 protein: CASSLARTVSGSSYNSPLHF; clone size: NA; D gene: NA; J gene: TRBJ1-6; V gene: TRBV5-4
CDR3 DNA: TGTGCCAGCAGCTTAGGGGGGAACTATGGCTACACCTTC; CDR3 protein: CASSLGGNYGYTF; clone size: NA; D gene: NA; J gene: TRBJ1-2; V gene: TRBV11-2
CDR3 DNA: TGCGCCAGCGGCCAGACAGGGGTGGGAACTGAAGCTTTCTTT; CDR3 protein: CASGQTGVGTEAFF; clone size: once; D gene: TRBD1; J gene: TRBJ1-1; V gene: TRBV5-1
CDR3 DNA: TGTGCCAGCAGCAAGAACAGGGCCAGCAATCAGCCCCAGCATTTT; CDR3 protein: CASSKNRASNQPQHF; clone size: NA; D gene: NA; J gene: TRBJ1-5; V gene: TRBV28
CDR3 DNA: TGTGCCAGCCTACCGGGACAGGGGTACAATGAGCAGTTCTTC; CDR3 protein: CASLPGQGYNEQFF; clone size: once; D gene: TRBD1; J gene: TRBJ2-1; V gene: TRBV5-4
CDR3 DNA: TGTGCCAGTAAGGACTTAAACGCTGGAAACACCATATATTTT; CDR3 protein: CASKDLNAGNTIYF; clone size: NA; D gene: NA; J gene: TRBJ1-3; V gene: TRBV19
CDR3 DNA: TGTGCCAGCAGCTCCCTGGGGGGATACACTGAAGCTTTCTTT; CDR3 protein: CASSSLGGYTEAFF; clone size: NA; D gene: NA; J gene: TRBJ1-1; V gene: TRBV5-6
CDR3 DNA: TGTGCCAGTAGTGGCAGAGATTACGAGCAGTACTTC; CDR3 protein: CASSGRDYEQYF; clone size: NA; D gene: NA; J gene: TRBJ2-7; V gene: TRBV19
CDR3 DNA: TGTGCCAGCAGTTCGGCCGGGACTATTAATCAGCCCCAGCATTTT; CDR3 protein: CASSSAGTINQPQHF; clone size: NA; D gene: NA; J gene: TRBJ1-5; V gene: TRBV28
CDR3 DNA: TGTGCCAGCAGCTCCGACAGGGTCGGGGTCACTGAAGCTTTCTTT; CDR3 protein: CASSSDRVGVTEAFF; clone size: NA; D gene: TRBD1; J gene: TRBJ1-1; V gene: TRBV6-5
CDR3 DNA: TGTGCCAGCAGCCAGCGGGACAGGGTCTATGGCTACACCTTC; CDR3 protein: CASSQRDRVYGYTF; clone size: NA; D gene: TRBD1; J gene: TRBJ1-2; V gene: TRBV7-3
CDR3 DNA: TGTGCCAGCAGTGAAGGAGGGCCCCCCAGCACAGATACGCAGTATTTT; CDR3 protein: CASSEGGPPSTDTQYF; clone size: NA; D gene: NA; J gene: TRBJ2-3; V gene: TRBV2
CDR3 DNA: TGTGCCAGCTCACTCCTCCAGACGGGAAACTCTGGGGCCAACGTCCTGACTTTC; CDR3 protein: CASSLLQTGNSGANVLTF; clone size: NA; D gene: NA; J gene: TRBJ2-6; V gene: TRBV18
CDR3 DNA: TGTGCCAGCAGTTCGGGGGGGGAAGCCTACGAGCAGTACTTC; CDR3 protein: CASSSGGEAYEQYF; clone size: NA; D gene: TRBD2; J gene: TRBJ2-7; V gene: TRBV28
CDR3 DNA: TGTGCCAGCAGTTCAGCCATAGCGGGGGCCTCAGATACGCAGTATTTT; CDR3 protein: CASSSAIAGASDTQYF; clone size: once; D gene: TRBD2; J gene: TRBJ2-3; V gene: TRBV6-5
CDR3 DNA: TGTGCCAGCATGACTCGGACAGGGGGTGGAAACACCATATATTTT; CDR3 protein: CASMTRTGGGNTIYF; clone size: NA; D gene: TRBD1; J gene: TRBJ1-3; V gene: TRBV6-5
CDR3 DNA: TGCAGCGTTGGGCAGGACAGACAGCCCCAGCATTTT; CDR3 protein: CSVGQDRQPQHF; clone size: NA; D gene: NA; J gene: TRBJ1-5; V gene: TRBV29-1
CDR3 DNA: TGTGCCAGCTCGCAAAAGGGGACAGGGTTTGTTGGCACTGAAGCTTTCTTT; CDR3 protein: CASSQKGTGFVGTEAFF; clone size: NA; D gene: TRBD1; J gene: TRBJ1-1; V gene: TRBV18
CDR3 DNA: TGCGCCAGCAGTGACGTTCGGGACTTCCCAGCAAACACCGGGGAGCTGTTTTTT; CDR3 protein: CASSDVRDFPANTGELFF; clone size: NA; D gene: NA; J gene: TRBJ2-2; V gene: TRBV10-1
CDR3 DNA: TGTGCCTGGAGTCAAGGGACGTACGGCTACACCTTC; CDR3 protein: CAWSQGTYGYTF; clone size: NA; D gene: NA; J gene: TRBJ1-2; V gene: TRBV30
CDR3 DNA: TGTGCCAGCAGGACCCTGACAGGGAACACTGAAGCTTTCTTT; CDR3 protein: CASRTLTGNTEAFF; clone size: NA; D gene: NA; J gene: TRBJ1-1; V gene: TRBV6-5
CDR3 DNA: TGTGCCAGCAGCTTGGATTTAGGGAATCAGCCCCAGCATTTT; CDR3 protein: CASSLDLGNQPQHF; clone size: few; D gene: NA; J gene: TRBJ1-5; V gene: TRBV5-5
CDR3 DNA: TGTGCCAGCTCACCGTTTTCTTGGACAGGGAGTGTCGGAAACACCATATATTTT; CDR3 protein: CASSPFSWTGSVGNTIYF; clone size: NA; D gene: TRBD1; J gene: TRBJ1-3; V gene: TRBV18
CDR3 DNA: TGTGCCAGCATCTCGGGACAGGGCGACTATGGCTACACCTTC; CDR3 protein: CASISGQGDYGYTF; clone size: NA; D gene: TRBD1; J gene: TRBJ1-2; V gene: TRBV28
CDR3 DNA: TGTGCCAGTTCCGGGCCTCCGGGGGACACTGAAGCTTTCTTT; CDR3 protein: CASSGPPGDTEAFF; clone size: NA; D gene: NA; J gene: TRBJ1-1; V gene: TRBV19
CDR3 DNA: TGTGCCAGCAGTGACTCTAGGTTGGGCCTAGCGGGCTACAATGAGCAGTTCTTC; CDR3 protein: CASSDSRLGLAGYNEQFF; clone size: NA; D gene: TRBD2; J gene: TRBJ2-1; V gene: TRBV6-4
CDR3 DNA: TGTGCCAGCAGCTTGGAGGCGTCCTCTACTACAGATACGCAGTATTTT; CDR3 protein: CASSLEASSTTDTQYF; clone size: NA; D gene: NA; J gene: TRBJ2-3; V gene: TRBV5-4
CDR3 DNA: TGCGCCAGCAGCTGGGCCGGGACTGGGGAAGATACGCAGTATTTT; CDR3 protein: CASSWAGTGEDTQYF; clone size: NA; D gene: NA; J gene: TRBJ2-3; V gene: TRBV5-1
CDR3 DNA: TGTGCCAGCAGTGGAACAGGGGACGGCTACACCTTC; CDR3 protein: CASSGTGDGYTF; clone size: NA; D gene: TRBD1; J gene: TRBJ1-2; V gene: TRBV2
CDR3 DNA: TGTGCCAGCAGCTTGAGGTCTCGGTGGGGCGATGGCTACACCTTC; CDR3 protein: CASSLRSRWGDGYTF; clone size: NA; D gene: NA; J gene: TRBJ1-2; V gene: TRBV5-6
CDR3 DNA: TGTGCCAGCAGTGATCAGGGAACCTCCTACGAGCAGTACTTC; CDR3 protein: CASSDQGTSYEQYF; clone size: NA; D gene: NA; J gene: TRBJ2-7; V gene: TRBV6-1